The 23 T cell receptor beta chains listed next were all sequenced from one sample in a study of T cell changes during pregnancy in multiple sclerosis. The protocol was immunoSEQ multiplex PCR, while the TCRdb copy is restricted to in-frame clones and leaves out a portion. The sample lists 90,000 to 95,000 clones, 94% occurring once. This specimen was peripheral blood, taken in the third trimester of pregnancy. These receptors were obtained from a female donor with multiple sclerosis, enrolled in a pregnancy study.

A note on this clone: One junction end disagrees with the germline gene, perhaps due to a read error. The chain recombines TRBV7-9 with TRBJ2-2, with 10 bases fitting TRBD2. CDR3 size: 15 residues. CDR1 is SEHNR and CDR2 is FQNEAQ in the germline V gene (reference sequence). This CDR3 reads CASSIAGGNTGELFF. DNA of the CDR3: TGTGCCAGCAGCATAGCGGGAGGCAACACCGGGGAGCTGTTTTTT.

The chain recombines TRBV5-4 with TRBJ2-7, with D possibly being TRBD2 (7 bases). Trimming stripped 3 bases from V and 2 bases from J, with 15 bases between. The CDR3 runs 15 residues. The V gene's germline CDR1 is SGHNT and CDR2 YYREEE (reference sequence). CDR3 sequence reads: CASSWGGHTTYEQYF. The CDR3 DNA reads TGTGCCAGCAGCTGGGGGGGACATACCACCTACGAGCAGTACTTC.

V gene TRBV4-1 combines with J gene TRBJ2-1; 10 bases are shared with TRBD2. The junction had 8 bases not matched to a gene; V was cut back by 4 bases and J by 2 bases. Germline CDR1 MGHRA, CDR2 YSYEKL. The CDR3 sequence is 17 residues long. The CDR3 DNA is TGCGCCAGCAGCCCGCCCCCCGGGACTAGCGCCTACAATGAGCAGTTCTTC. Its protein product is CASSPPPGTSAYNEQFF.

The CDR3 is CASIQGATYEQYF. The CDR3 DNA reads as TGTGCCAGCATCCAGGGGGCTACCTACGAGCAGTACTTC. V gene TRBV6-6 combines with J gene TRBJ2-7; 8 bases are shared with TRBD1. CDR1 and CDR2 (germline): MNHNY, SVGAGI (reference sequence). V lost 7 bases and J lost 2; bases outside the gene matches: 4. The CDR3 runs to 13 residues.

V is TRBV11-2 and J is TRBJ1-1; 8 bases line up with TRBD1. The CDR3 covers 15 residues. The V gene's germline CDR1 is SGHAT and CDR2 FQNNGV. V was pared by 1 base and J by 8 bases, with 9 bases of the junction left unmatched. CDR3 in DNA: TGTGCCAGCAGCTTAGTGGACAGGGTACGTCCGGAAGCTTTCTTT. Residues: CASSLVDRVRPEAFF.

The rearrangement joins TRBV7-8 to TRBJ2-5; 11 bases match TRBD2. The ends lost 1 base at V and 4 bases at J; junction bases unmatched: 8. CDR1 is SGHVS, CDR2 FQNEAQ, per germline. This CDR3 is built from 17 residues. The CDR3 sequence: CASSLGENSGRGETQYF. In DNA form, the CDR3 reads TGTGCCAGCAGCTTAGGGGAAAATAGCGGGAGGGGAGAGACCCAGTACTTC.

The chain employs TRBV19 and TRBJ2-2, with TRBD2 matching 7 bases. CDR1 is LNHDA, CDR2 SQIVND, per germline (reference sequence). Unmatched junction bases numbered 0, after V lost 2 bases and J lost 6 bases. CDR3 size: 13 residues. CDR3 sequence: CASSIRGAGELFF. Written as DNA, the CDR3 is TGTGCCAGTAGTATACGGGGGGCCGGGGAGCTGTTTTTT.

The chain has TRBV30 and TRBJ1-4; D uncertain. V gave up 0 bases and J gave up 8 bases, with 10 bases separating them. This CDR3 region has 13 residues. Germline V CDR1 and CDR2: GTSNPN, SVGIG (reference sequence). The CDR3 here is CAWSVAGREKLFF. The CDR3 region has the DNA TGTGCCTGGAGTGTAGCGGGGAGAGAAAAACTGTTTTTT. The entire variable domain, with the rest obtained from reference TRBV30 and TRBJ1-4, is as follows: SQTIHQWPATLVQPVGSPLSLECTVEGTSNPNLYWYRQAAGRGLQLLFYSVGIGQISSEVPQNLSASRPQDRQFILSSKKLLLSDSGFYLCAWSVAGREKLFFGSGTQLSVL.

The chain recombines TRBV19 with TRBJ1-2; 8 bases match TRBD1. The V and J ends lost 6 bases and 3 bases, in that order; junction bases with no gene match: 12. CDR1 LNHDA and CDR2 SQIVND come from the germline V gene (reference sequence). The CDR3 consists of 16 residues. CDR3 protein: CASRDPGGAVHYGYTF. The CDR3 DNA reads as TGTGCCAGTAGGGATCCAGGGGGCGCCGTCCACTATGGCTACACCTTC.

The chain uses TRBV19 and TRBJ2-5; TRBD1 matches at 9 bases. With 6 bases clipped from V and 1 base from J, the junction kept 6 bases outside the gene matches. The CDR3 spans 15 residues. Germline V gene sequence: CDR1 LNHDA, CDR2 SQIVND (reference sequence). CDR3 DNA sequence: TGTGCCAGTAGCACCGGGACAGGGTTCCAAGAGACCCAGTACTTC. It codes for CASSTGTGFQETQYF. The full variable domain, its missing parts supplied by reference TRBV19 and TRBJ2-5, is DGGITQSPKYLFRKEGQNVTLSCEQNLNHDAMYWYRQDPGQGLRLIYYSQIVNDFQKGDIAEGYSVSREKKESFPLTVTSAQKNPTAFYLCASSTGTGFQETQYFGPGTRLLVL.

The V and J genes are TRBV11-2 and TRBJ2-3; 9 positions match TRBD2. Germline loops: CDR1 SGHAT, CDR2 FQNNGV. Trimming at V came to 4 bases and at J to 2 bases, leaving 7 bases not matched to a gene. The CDR3 length is 16 residues. The CDR3 nucleotides are TGTGCCAGCAGCTCCCCTAGCGGGGTTACCACAGATACGCAGTATTTT. It is translated as CASSSPSGVTTDTQYF.

The rearrangement uses TRBV7-8 and TRBJ2-1, with 7 positions matching TRBD2. The CDR3 spans 13 residues. With 7 bases clipped from V and 9 bases from J, the junction kept 9 bases outside the gene matches. CDR1 SGHVS and CDR2 FQNEAQ come from the germline V gene. CDR3 sequence reads: CASTGGSLGEQFF. Written as DNA, the CDR3 is TGTGCCAGCACAGGCGGGAGTCTGGGTGAGCAGTTCTTC.

This clone turned up a few times. The chain links TRBV18 to TRBJ1-1; 7 positions agree with TRBD1. Germline V gene sequence: CDR1 KGHSH, CDR2 LQKENI. V lost 5 bases and J lost 0; bases outside the gene matches: 12. CDR3 size: 17 residues. CDR3 region: CASSSRDRALMNTEAFF. CDR3 nucleotide sequence: TGTGCCAGCTCAAGCCGGGACAGAGCTCTAATGAACACTGAAGCTTTCTTT.

The gene calls are TRBV13 and TRBJ2-7; 11 bases line up with TRBD2. The CDR3 length is 18 residues. Germline loops: CDR1 PRHDT, CDR2 FYEKMQ (reference sequence). With 2 bases clipped from V and 3 bases from J, the junction kept 12 bases outside the gene matches. CDR3 nucleotides: TGTGCCAGCAGCTTAATGTCCGGCCGGACTAGCGGGTTCTACGAGCAGTACTTC. Protein: CASSLMSGRTSGFYEQYF. Variable domain in full (rest from reference TRBV13 and TRBJ2-7): AAGVIQSPRHLIKEKRETATLKCYPIPRHDTVYWYQQGPGQDPQFLISFYEKMQSDKGSIPDRFSAQQFSDYHSELNMSSLELGDSALYFCASSLMSGRTSGFYEQYFGPGTRLTVT.

The rearrangement links TRBV15 to TRBJ1-5; tentatively, D is TRBD1 (6 bases). Germline lookup yields CDR1 LNHNV and CDR2 YYDKDF (reference sequence). Trimming stripped 0 bases from V and 4 bases from J, with 10 bases between. This CDR3 is built from 15 residues. As DNA, the CDR3 is TGTGCCACCAGCAGAGAGGGGGCACCAAATCAGCCCCAGCATTTT. Protein product: CATSREGAPNQPQHF. Full variable domain (outside the CDR3, taken from reference TRBV15 and TRBJ1-5): DAMVIQNPRYQVTQFGKPVTLSCSQTLNHNVMYWYQQKSSQAPKLLFHYYDKDFNNEADTPDNFQSRRPNTSFCFLDIRSPGLGDTAMYLCATSREGAPNQPQHFGDGTRLSIL.

This clone was recorded a few times. The CDR3 sequence is CASSLAGPDTGELFF. The CDR3, as DNA: TGTGCCAGCAGCTTAGCGGGGCCCGACACCGGGGAGCTGTTTTTT. The rearrangement uses TRBV7-9 and TRBJ2-2; D may be TRBD1 (5 bases). Germline V gives CDR1 SEHNR, CDR2 FQNEAQ (reference sequence). Trimming shortened V by 0 bases and J by 3 bases, and 8 bases separated the two germline ends. This CDR3 contains 15 residues.

This rearrangement joins TRBV28 to TRBJ2-2; 8 bases agree with TRBD1. The V gene end was trimmed by 6 bases and the J gene end by 4 bases; junction bases not matched to a gene: 7. Germline CDR1 MDHEN, CDR2 SYDVKM. The CDR3 runs to 15 residues. CDR3 nucleotides: TGTGCCAGCAGCCGGAGCAGGGGGCGCACCGGGGAGCTGTTTTTT. Translated: CASSRSRGRTGELFF.

J is TRBJ2-1 and V is TRBV13; TRBD2 matches 9 bases. The CDR3 spans 15 residues. CDR1 is PRHDT, CDR2 FYEKMQ, per germline (reference sequence). Trimming took 5 bases from V and 5 from J; bases not matched to a gene: 7. This CDR3 reads CASSPLAGLNNEQFF. CDR3 DNA: TGTGCCAGCAGCCCGCTAGCGGGACTGAACAATGAGCAGTTCTTC.

The chain carries TRBV28 and TRBJ2-7; D is undetermined. V lost 5 bases, J lost 5 bases, and 7 bases lay in between. CDR3 length equals 11 residues. Germline V CDR1 and CDR2: MDHEN, SYDVKM. The CDR3 reads CASSPPNEQYF. The CDR3, as DNA: TGTGCCAGCAGTCCCCCCAACGAGCAGTACTTC.

V gene TRBV27 combines with J gene TRBJ2-1, with 13 bases fitting TRBD2. The germline V gene encodes CDR1 MNHEY and CDR2 SMNVEV (reference sequence). V trimming: 1 base; J trimming: 10 bases; junction bases outside the gene matches: 4. There are 15 residues in the CDR3. Written as DNA, the CDR3 is TGTGCCAGCAGTTTATTTGGACTAGCGGGAGCCGAGCAGTTCTTC. Translating it yields CASSLFGLAGAEQFF.

The chain employs TRBV5-4 and TRBJ2-1; TRBD2 aligns across 12 bases. The CDR3 sequence is 16 residues long. The junction had 9 bases not matched to a gene; V was cut back by 3 bases and J by 8 bases. Per the germline V gene, CDR1 is SGHNT and CDR2 is YYREEE (reference sequence). The CDR3 DNA reads as TGTGCCAGCAGCTCTCCCCTAGCGGGAGGGGTCGATGAGCAGTTCTTC. This gives the protein CASSSPLAGGVDEQFF.

This rearrangement joins TRBV6-6 to TRBJ2-7; possible D gene TRBD2, 5 bases. V was trimmed by 8 bases and J by 4 bases, leaving 9 bases between them. The CDR3 has 11 amino acids. The germline V gene has CDR1 MNHNY and CDR2 SVGAGI (reference sequence). Written as DNA, the CDR3 is TGTGCCAGCGGTGGGGAGTACGAGCAGTACTTC. Residues: CASGGEYEQYF.

This sequence joins TRBV18 and TRBJ2-5, with TRBD2 identical over 10 bases. V dropped 4 bases and J dropped 4; count of bases not matched to a gene: 6. Germline CDR1 and CDR2: KGHSH and LQKENI. The CDR3 loop spans 15 amino acids. The CDR3 DNA reads TGTGCCAGCTCACTAGGCTCTAGCGGGAGAGAGACCCAGTACTTC. The encoded protein is CASSLGSSGRETQYF. Drawing the rest from reference TRBV18 and TRBJ2-5, the complete variable domain is NAGVMQNPRHLVRRRGQEARLRCSPMKGHSHVYWYRQLPEEGLKFMVYLQKENIIDESGMPKERFSAEFPKEGPSILRIQQVVRGDSAAYFCASSLGSSGRETQYFGPGTRLLVL.